This T cell receptor (beta chain) was identified during a study of Tregs in tolerant kidney transplant recipients. General study points: No direct test of biological reproducibility was done here. Tolerant patients' donor-specific Tregs expanded beyond overall Tregs, suggesting antigen-driven growth. The small number of patients limits these findings pending further validation.

Profiled with immunoSEQ multiplex PCR; TCRdb holds only in-frame clones, not every one. This table has about 100,000 clones, 93% appearing once. There are a few counts of this clone. The antigen remains undetermined. This CDR3 comprises 15 residues. CDR1 and CDR2 (germline): SGHTA, FQGNSA. V shed 4 bases and J 3 bases; nucleotides not matched to a gene: 8. The TCR comes from a human donor who received a combined kidney and bone marrow transplant. This specimen consisted of CD4+ T cells from blood, obtained before the transplant. The chain uses TRBV7-2 and TRBJ1-2, with TRBD1 identical over 7 bases. The CDR3 DNA follows: TGTGCCAGCAGCTCCCAGGGGGGATTGGACTATGGCTACACCTTC. Amino acid sequence: CASSSQGGLDYGYTF.